The sequence of this T cell receptor (beta chain) was determined in a study of shared clonotypes between healthy human individuals. V dropped 4 bases and J dropped 13 bases, with 20 bases sitting between them. Germline V lookup: CDR1 GTSNPN, CDR2 SVGIG (reference sequence). This CDR3 is built from 12 residues. Several immunoSEQ 96-well plates shared each subset's DNA, each plate a replicate. Unsorted PBMC contributed approximately 0.3 ug DNA, 25,000 to 35,000 T cell genomes, to each replicate PCR. In the study's own analysis: Quality scores were absent from the junction-only immunoSEQ sequences, so filtering differed. The protocol was immunoSEQ multiplex PCR, while the TCRdb copy is restricted to in-frame clones and leaves out a portion. The V and J calls and the clone size are those of that table, but D and trimming were determined from the DNA. Altogether about 480,000 clones are present, 70% to 80% being singletons, with the ten largest covering 10% to 15%.

The chain combines TRBV30 with TRBJ2-7; perhaps D is TRBD1 or TRBD2 (6 bases each). Sample: PBMCs. This clonotype was sampled from a woman between 35 and 50 years old in good health. Some clones in this sample may be carry-over from other donors' samples. In DNA, the CDR3 is TGTGCCTGGAACCAAGGGGGGTCCTTGAATTACTTC. This codes for CAWNQGGSLNYF.